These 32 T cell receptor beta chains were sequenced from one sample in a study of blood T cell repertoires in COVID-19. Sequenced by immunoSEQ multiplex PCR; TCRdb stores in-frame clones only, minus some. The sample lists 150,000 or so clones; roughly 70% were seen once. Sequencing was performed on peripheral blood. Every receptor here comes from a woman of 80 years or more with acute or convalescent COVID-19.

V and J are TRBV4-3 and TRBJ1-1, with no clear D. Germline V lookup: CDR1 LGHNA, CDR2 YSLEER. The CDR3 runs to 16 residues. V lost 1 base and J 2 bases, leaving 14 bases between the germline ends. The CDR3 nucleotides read TGCGCCAGCAGCCAAGGGCTGGGCAGCTTAAACACTGAAGCTTTCTTT. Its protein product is CASSQGLGSLNTEAFF.

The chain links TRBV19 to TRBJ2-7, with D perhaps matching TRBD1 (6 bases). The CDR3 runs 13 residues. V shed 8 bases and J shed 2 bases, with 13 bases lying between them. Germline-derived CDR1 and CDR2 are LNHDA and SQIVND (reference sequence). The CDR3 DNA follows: TGTGCCAGTGGATCACAGGGAGCCTACGAGCAGTACTTC. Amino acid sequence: CASGSQGAYEQYF.

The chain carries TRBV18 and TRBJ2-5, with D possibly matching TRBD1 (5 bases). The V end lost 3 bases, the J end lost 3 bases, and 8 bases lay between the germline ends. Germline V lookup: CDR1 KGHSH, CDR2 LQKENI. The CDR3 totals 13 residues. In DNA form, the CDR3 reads TGTGCCAGCTCACCCTTCAGGGAAGAGACCCAGTACTTC. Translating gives CASSPFREETQYF.

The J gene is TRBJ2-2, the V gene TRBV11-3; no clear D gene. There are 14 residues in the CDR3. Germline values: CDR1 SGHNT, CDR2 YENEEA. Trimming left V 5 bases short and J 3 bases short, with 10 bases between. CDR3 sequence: CASSPRVDTGELFF. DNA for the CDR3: TGTGCCAGCAGCCCCCGGGTTGACACCGGGGAGCTGTTTTTT.

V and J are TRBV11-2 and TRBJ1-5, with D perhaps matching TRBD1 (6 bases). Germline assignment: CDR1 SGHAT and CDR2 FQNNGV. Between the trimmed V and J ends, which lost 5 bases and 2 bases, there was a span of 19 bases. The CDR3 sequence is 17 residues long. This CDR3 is CASSAQSGARGNQPQHF. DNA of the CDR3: TGTGCCAGCAGCGCCCAATCAGGGGCCAGGGGCAATCAGCCCCAGCATTTT.

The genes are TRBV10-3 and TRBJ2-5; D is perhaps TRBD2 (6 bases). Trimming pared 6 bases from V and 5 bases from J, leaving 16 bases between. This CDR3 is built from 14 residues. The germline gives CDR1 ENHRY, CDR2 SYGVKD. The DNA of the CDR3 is TGTGCCATCAGGGCCGGGGGATCCGGGGAGACCCAGTACTTC. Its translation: CAIRAGGSGETQYF.

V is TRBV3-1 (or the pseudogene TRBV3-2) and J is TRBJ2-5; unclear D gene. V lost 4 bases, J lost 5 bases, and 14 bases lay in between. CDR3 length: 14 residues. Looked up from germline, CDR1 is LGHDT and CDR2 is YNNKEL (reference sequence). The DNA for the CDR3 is TGTGCCAGCAGCCCGTCGGGTGGAAGGGAGACCCAGTACTTC. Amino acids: CASSPSGGRETQYF.

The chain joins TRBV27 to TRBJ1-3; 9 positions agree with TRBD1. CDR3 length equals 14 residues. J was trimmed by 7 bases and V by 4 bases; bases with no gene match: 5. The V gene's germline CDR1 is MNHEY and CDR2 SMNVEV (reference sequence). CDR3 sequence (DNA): TGTGCCAGCAGTTCGGGACAGGGTGACAACACCATATATTTT. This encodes CASSSGQGDNTIYF.

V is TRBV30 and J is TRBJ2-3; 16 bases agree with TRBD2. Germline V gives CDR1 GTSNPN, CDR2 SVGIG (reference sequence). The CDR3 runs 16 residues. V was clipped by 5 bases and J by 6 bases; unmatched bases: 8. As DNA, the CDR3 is TGTGCCTGGGGACCCGGGACTAGCGGGAGGGGGGATACGCAGTATTTT. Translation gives CAWGPGTSGRGDTQYF.

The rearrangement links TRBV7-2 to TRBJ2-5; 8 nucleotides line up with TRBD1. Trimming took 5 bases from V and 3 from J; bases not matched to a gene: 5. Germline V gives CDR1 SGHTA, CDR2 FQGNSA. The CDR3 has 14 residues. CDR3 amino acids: CASSPTGGEETQYF. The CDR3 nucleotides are TGTGCCAGCAGCCCCACAGGGGGAGAAGAGACCCAGTACTTC.

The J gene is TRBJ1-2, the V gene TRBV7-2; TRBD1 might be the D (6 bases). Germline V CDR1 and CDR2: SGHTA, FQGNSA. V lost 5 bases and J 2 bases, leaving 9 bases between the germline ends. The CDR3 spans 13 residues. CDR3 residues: CASSIDRNYGYTF. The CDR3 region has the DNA TGTGCCAGCAGCATAGACAGGAACTATGGCTACACCTTC.

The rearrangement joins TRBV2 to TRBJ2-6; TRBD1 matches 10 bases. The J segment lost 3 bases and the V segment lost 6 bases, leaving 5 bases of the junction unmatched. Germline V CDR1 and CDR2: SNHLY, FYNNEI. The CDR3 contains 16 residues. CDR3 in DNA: TGTGCCAGCAGAGTGACAGGGGGCTTTGGGGCCAACGTCCTGACTTTC. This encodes CASRVTGGFGANVLTF.

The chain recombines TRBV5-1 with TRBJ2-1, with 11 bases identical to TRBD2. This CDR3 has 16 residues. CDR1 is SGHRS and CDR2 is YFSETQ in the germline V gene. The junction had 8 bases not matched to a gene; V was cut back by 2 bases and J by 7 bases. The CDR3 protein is CASSLYLAGGFNEQFF. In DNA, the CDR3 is TGCGCCAGCAGCTTATACCTAGCGGGGGGCTTTAATGAGCAGTTCTTC.

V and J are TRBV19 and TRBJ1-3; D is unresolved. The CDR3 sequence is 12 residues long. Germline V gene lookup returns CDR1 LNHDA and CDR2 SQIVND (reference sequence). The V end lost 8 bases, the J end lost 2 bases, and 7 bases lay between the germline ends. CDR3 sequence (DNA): TGTGCCAGTCTATCCCCTGGAAACACCATATATTTT. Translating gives CASLSPGNTIYF.

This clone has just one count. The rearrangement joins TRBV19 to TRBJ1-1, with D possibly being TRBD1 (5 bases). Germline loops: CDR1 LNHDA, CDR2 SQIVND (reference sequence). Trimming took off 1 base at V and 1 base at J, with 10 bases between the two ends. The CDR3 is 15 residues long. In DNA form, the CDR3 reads TGTGCCAGTAGTATAGGGGGCGGGAGGAACACTGAAGCTTTCTTT. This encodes CASSIGGGRNTEAFF. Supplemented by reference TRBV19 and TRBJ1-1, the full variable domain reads DGGITQSPKYLFRKEGQNVTLSCEQNLNHDAMYWYRQDPGQGLRLIYYSQIVNDFQKGDIAEGYSVSREKKESFPLTVTSAQKNPTAFYLCASSIGGGRNTEAFFGQGTRLTVV.

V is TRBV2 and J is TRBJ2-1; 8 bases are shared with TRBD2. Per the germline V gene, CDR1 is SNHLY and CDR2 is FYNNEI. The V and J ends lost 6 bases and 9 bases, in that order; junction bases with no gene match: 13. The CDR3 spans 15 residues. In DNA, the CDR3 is TGTGCCAGCAGAGACTCTTCTGCGGGAGGCTTTGAGCAGTTCTTC. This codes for CASRDSSAGGFEQFF.

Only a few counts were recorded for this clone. CDR3 DNA: TGTGCCAGCAGACAGGGATCTGGGGCCAACGTCCTGACTTTC. It yields the protein CASRQGSGANVLTF. The gene calls are TRBV6-5 and TRBJ2-6, with a possible D match to TRBD1 (6 bases). V shed 6 bases and J shed 1 base, with 7 bases lying between them. The CDR3 totals 14 residues. The V gene's germline CDR1 is MNHEY and CDR2 SVGAGI.

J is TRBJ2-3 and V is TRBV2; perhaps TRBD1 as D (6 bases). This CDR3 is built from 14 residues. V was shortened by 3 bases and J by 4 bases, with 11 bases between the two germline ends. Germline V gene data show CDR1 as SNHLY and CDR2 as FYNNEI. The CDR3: CASSEGALADTQYF. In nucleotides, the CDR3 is TGTGCCAGCAGTGAGGGGGCCCTAGCAGATACGCAGTATTTT.

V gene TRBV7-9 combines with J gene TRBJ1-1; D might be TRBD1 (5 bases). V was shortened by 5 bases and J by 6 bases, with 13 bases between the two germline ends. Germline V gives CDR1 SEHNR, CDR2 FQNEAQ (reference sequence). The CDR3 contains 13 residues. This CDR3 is CASSPGGVPEAFF. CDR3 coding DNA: TGTGCCAGCAGCCCCGGAGGGGTCCCTGAAGCTTTCTTT.

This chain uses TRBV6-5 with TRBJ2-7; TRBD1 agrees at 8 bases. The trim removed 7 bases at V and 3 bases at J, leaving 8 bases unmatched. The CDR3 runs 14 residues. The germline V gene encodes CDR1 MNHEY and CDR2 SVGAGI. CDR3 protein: CASTRTGTFYEQYF. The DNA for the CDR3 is TGTGCCAGCACGCGGACAGGGACCTTCTACGAGCAGTACTTC.

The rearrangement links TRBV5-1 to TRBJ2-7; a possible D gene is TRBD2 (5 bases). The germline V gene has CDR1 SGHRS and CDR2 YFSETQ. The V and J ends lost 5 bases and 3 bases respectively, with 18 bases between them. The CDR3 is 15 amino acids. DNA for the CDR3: TGCGCCAGCAGTGCTCCAGAGGGTCCTTTCTACGAGCAGTACTTC. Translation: CASSAPEGPFYEQYF.

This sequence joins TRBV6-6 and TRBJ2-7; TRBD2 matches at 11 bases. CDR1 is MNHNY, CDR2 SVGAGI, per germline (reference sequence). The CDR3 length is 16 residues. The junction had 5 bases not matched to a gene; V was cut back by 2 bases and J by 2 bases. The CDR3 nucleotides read TGTGCCAGCAGTTACAGGGGACTAGCGGAAACCTACGAGCAGTACTTC. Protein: CASSYRGLAETYEQYF.

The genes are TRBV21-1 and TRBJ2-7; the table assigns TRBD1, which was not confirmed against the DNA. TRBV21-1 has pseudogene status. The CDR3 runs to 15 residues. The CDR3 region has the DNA TGTGCCAGCAGCATCCGGGACAGGGTGAGCTACGAGCAGTACTTC. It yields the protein CASSIRDRVSYEQYF.

The CDR3 spells CASSPLTNQPQHF. CDR3 sequence (DNA): TGTGCCAGCAGCCCTTTGACTAATCAGCCCCAGCATTTT. This chain uses TRBV3-1 (or the pseudogene TRBV3-2) with TRBJ1-5, with D unresolved. Trimming removed 4 bases from V and 4 bases from J, with 8 bases in between. The CDR3 is 13 amino acids. From germline, CDR1 is LGHDT and CDR2 YNNKEL (reference sequence).

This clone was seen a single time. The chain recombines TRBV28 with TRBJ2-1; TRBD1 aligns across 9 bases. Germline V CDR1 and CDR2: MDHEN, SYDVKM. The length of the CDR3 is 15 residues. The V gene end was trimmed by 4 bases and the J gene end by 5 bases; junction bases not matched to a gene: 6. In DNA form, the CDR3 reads TGTGCCAGCAGTTGGCCTGGGACAGGGAACAATGAGCAGTTCTTC. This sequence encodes CASSWPGTGNNEQFF.

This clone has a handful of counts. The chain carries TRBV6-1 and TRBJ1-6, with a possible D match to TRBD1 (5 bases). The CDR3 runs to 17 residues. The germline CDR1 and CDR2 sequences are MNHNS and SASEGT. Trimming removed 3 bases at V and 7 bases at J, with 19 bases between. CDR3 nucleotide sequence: TGTGCCAGCAGTGAGGTCGGCTTCGGGGGTGGCAATTCACCCCTCCACTTT. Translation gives CASSEVGFGGGNSPLHF.

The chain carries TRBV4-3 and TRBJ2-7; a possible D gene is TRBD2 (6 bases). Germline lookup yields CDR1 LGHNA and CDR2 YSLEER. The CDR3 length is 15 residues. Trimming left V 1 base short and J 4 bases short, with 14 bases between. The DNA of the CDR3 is TGCGCCAGCAGCCAAGGTGTCGGGAGTATGTACGAGCAGTACTTC. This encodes CASSQGVGSMYEQYF.

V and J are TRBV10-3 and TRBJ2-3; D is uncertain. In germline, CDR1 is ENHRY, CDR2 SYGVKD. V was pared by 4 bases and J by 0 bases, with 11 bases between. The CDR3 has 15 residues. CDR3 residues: CAISVTLGSTDTQYF. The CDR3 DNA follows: TGTGCCATCAGTGTTACTCTAGGAAGCACAGATACGCAGTATTTT.

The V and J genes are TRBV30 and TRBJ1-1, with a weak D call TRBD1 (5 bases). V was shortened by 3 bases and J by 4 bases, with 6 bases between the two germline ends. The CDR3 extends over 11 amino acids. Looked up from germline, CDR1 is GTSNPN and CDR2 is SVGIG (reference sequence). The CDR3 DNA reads TGTGCCTGGAGCCAGGGCACTGAAGCTTTCTTT. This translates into CAWSQGTEAFF.

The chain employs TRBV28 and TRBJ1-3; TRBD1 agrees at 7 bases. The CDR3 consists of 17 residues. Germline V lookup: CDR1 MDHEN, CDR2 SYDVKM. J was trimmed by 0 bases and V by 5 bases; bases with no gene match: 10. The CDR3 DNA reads TGTGCCAGCAGTCCCCCAACCGGGACAGCCTCTGGAAACACCATATATTTT. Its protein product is CASSPPTGTASGNTIYF. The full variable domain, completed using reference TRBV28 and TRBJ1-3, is DVKVTQSSRYLVKRTGEKVFLECVQDMDHENMFWYRQDPGLGLRLIYFSYDVKMKEKGDIPEGYSVSREKKERFSLILESASTNQTSMYLCASSPPTGTASGNTIYFGEGSWLTVV.

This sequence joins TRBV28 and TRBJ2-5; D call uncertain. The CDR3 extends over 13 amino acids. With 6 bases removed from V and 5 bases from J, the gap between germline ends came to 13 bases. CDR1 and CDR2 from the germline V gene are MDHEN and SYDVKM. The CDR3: CASSGDIGETQYF. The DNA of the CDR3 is TGTGCCAGCAGCGGCGACATTGGTGAGACCCAGTACTTC.

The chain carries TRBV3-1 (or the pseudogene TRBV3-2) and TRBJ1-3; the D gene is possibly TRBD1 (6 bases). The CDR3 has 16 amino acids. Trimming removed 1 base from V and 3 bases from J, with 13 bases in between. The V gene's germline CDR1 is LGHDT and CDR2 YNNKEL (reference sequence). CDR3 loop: CASSQAGGHSGNTIYF. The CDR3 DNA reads TGTGCCAGCAGCCAAGCGGGGGGGCATAGTGGAAACACCATATATTTT.